This T cell receptor beta chain comes out of a study of T cell clones after liver transplantation. Assay used: immunoSEQ multiplex PCR; TCRdb lists only in-frame clones, some missing. Of about 75,000 clones listed, around 90% are singletons. V was trimmed by 7 bases and J by 5 bases, leaving 14 bases between them. CDR3 length: 13 residues. CDR1 is SNHLY, CDR2 FYNNEI, per germline. This receptor was identified in a human donor who received a liver transplant. The sequencing here drew on CD4+ T cells from blood, taken before liver transplant. The rearrangement links TRBV2 to TRBJ2-5; perhaps D is TRBD1 or TRBD2 (5 bases each). Here the CDR3 reads CASNRIWGETQYF. The CDR3 DNA is TGTGCCAGCAACCGGATTTGGGGGGAGACCCAGTACTTC.